These T cell receptor beta chains were read from a single sample in a study of shared T cell receptors in the human thymus. The table came from immunoSEQ multiplex PCR; TCRdb's copy has only in-frame clones and leaves some out. This sample has 720,000 or so clones, with roughly 85% found just once. A further study also used this sample, focusing on human thymus T cells.

The sequencing sample was made of thymocytes. These receptors were collected from a girl in the first two years of life with a congenital heart defect. The CDR3 runs from the conserved cysteine through the conserved F or W. The D gene is left open where the match is weak. Clone size is shown for a subset of rows, as once, few, many or a class of expanded clone.

once,TRBV28,TRBJ1-1,.,CASSFMAREAFF,TGTGCCAGCAGTTTTATGGCTCGTGAAGCTTTCTTT
few,TRBV10-3,TRBJ2-7,TRBD1,CAISETTGEPYEQYF,TGTGCCATCAGTGAGACGACAGGGGAACCCTACGAGCAGTACTTC
.,TRBV7-7,TRBJ2-7,TRBD2,CASSLGPILGLAVHEQYF,TGTGCTAGCAGCTTAGGTCCAATACTAGGACTAGCGGTCCACGAGCAGTACTTC
.,TRBV6-5,TRBJ2-3,.,CASSYLKTRRADTQYF,TGTGCCAGCAGTTACCTCAAGACCCGGCGGGCAGATACGCAGTATTTT
.,TRBV6-5,TRBJ2-7,TRBD1,CASRPGTVETYEQYF,TGTGCCAGCAGGCCCGGGACAGTCGAAACCTACGAGCAGTACTTC
.,TRBV7-2,TRBJ1-5,.,CASSPPGQRYQPQHF,TGTGCCAGCAGCCCGCCCGGACAGCGATATCAGCCCCAGCATTTT
.,TRBV6-1,TRBJ2-7,.,CASSDRGIREQYF,TGTGCCAGCAGTGATCGGGGGATCAGAGAGCAGTACTTC
.,TRBV7-8,TRBJ1-6,TRBD1,CASSLPSGQAYNSPLHF,TGTGCCAGCAGCTTGCCCTCGGGACAGGCCTATAATTCACCCCTCCACTTT
.,TRBV11-2,TRBJ1-1,.,CASSQRPPLLWTEAFF,TGTGCCAGCAGCCAAAGGCCCCCCTTACTATGGACTGAAGCTTTCTTT
.,TRBV29-1,TRBJ1-5,.,CSVSQGENQPQHF,TGCAGCGTTTCACAGGGAGAAAATCAGCCCCAGCATTTT
.,TRBV10-3,TRBJ2-3,TRBD1,CAIKQGARTDTQYF,TGTGCCATCAAACAGGGGGCTCGGACAGATACGCAGTATTTT